Below are 30 T cell receptor beta chains sequenced from a single sample in a study of blood T cells in healthy people across ages. A sample-barcoded 5' primer and a J-beta primer mix were used in a second PCR of about 7 to 12 cycles. TCRdb processed the 5' RACE reads anew with MiXCR; each CDR3 protein has one entry. The sample gives over 1,300,000 distinct CDR3 sequences, approximately 59% of which show up once; more than 6% is in the top ten. Sequenced material: blood. These receptors were collected from a man aged 18 to 29 in good health.

The chain is built from TRBV29-1 and TRBJ2-1; D may be TRBD2 (7 bases). The CDR3 contains 15 residues. Trimming took off 4 bases at V and 0 bases at J, with 13 bases between the two ends. Looked up from germline, CDR1 is SQVTM and CDR2 is ANQGSEA. In DNA form, the CDR3 reads TGCAGCGTTGTAGGGGGGGTGAGCTCCTACAATGAGCAGTTCTTC. Translation: CSVVGGVSSYNEQFF.

This clonotype was counted between two and nine times. The V gene is TRBV4-3, the J gene TRBJ2-7, with D perhaps TRBD1 (5 bases). Trimming cost V 0 bases and J 3 bases, with 12 bases left between them. This CDR3 contains 15 residues. Germline CDR1 and CDR2: LGHNA and YSLEER. The CDR3 region is CASSQDEGANYEQYF. The CDR3 DNA follows: TGCGCCAGCAGCCAAGATGAAGGGGCAAACTACGAGCAGTACTTC.

Remarks on this clonotype: A read error may be the cause here, since a much bigger clone is one base away. The chain's CDR3 is CASSPTGGTDAQYF. The DNA for the CDR3 is TGTGCCAGCAGCCCGACAGGGGGCACAGATGCGCAGTATTTT. This sequence joins TRBV12-3 or TRBV12-4 and TRBJ2-3; 10 bases align to TRBD1. This CDR3 is 14 amino acids long.

The rearrangement uses TRBV2 and TRBJ1-2; the D is unclear. V was trimmed by 5 bases and J by 6 bases, leaving 13 bases between them. From germline, CDR1 is SNHLY and CDR2 FYNNEI. The CDR3 loop spans 13 amino acids. Written as DNA, the CDR3 is TGTGCCAGCAGTCGGGATTCATGGGATGGCTACACCTTC. Its translation is CASSRDSWDGYTF.

V and J are TRBV6-6 and TRBJ2-1; D is undetermined. CDR3 length: 12 amino acids. In germline, CDR1 is MNHNY, CDR2 SVGAGI (reference sequence). Deletions cut 2 bases from V and 8 bases from J, with 7 bases between. CDR3 nucleotides: TGTGCCAGCAGTTACGTGTGGGATGAGCAGTTCTTC. Translating gives CASSYVWDEQFF.

The CDR3 sequence is CASSGKGQGPDTQYF. As DNA, the CDR3 is TGCGCCAGCAGCGGGAAGGGACAGGGCCCAGATACGCAGTATTTT. V is TRBV5-1 and J is TRBJ2-3; TRBD1 agrees at 9 bases. Germline V gene sequence: CDR1 SGHRS, CDR2 YFSETQ. V trimming: 4 bases; J trimming: 4 bases; junction bases outside the gene matches: 7. This CDR3 has 15 residues.

The J gene is TRBJ2-1, the V gene TRBV5-1, with TRBD1 matching 9 bases. With 4 bases clipped from V and 9 bases from J, the junction kept 8 bases outside the gene matches. Looked up from germline, CDR1 is SGHRS and CDR2 is YFSETQ. The CDR3 runs 14 residues. The CDR3 loop reads CASSPRQGDCEQFF. The DNA for the CDR3 is TGCGCCAGCAGCCCACGACAGGGGGATTGTGAGCAGTTCTTC.

The chain links TRBV13 to TRBJ1-2; TRBD1 matches 10 bases. Germline V CDR1 and CDR2: PRHDT, FYEKMQ (reference sequence). V lost 3 bases to trimming and J lost 4 bases; unmatched junction nucleotides: 11. The CDR3 has 17 residues. The CDR3: CASSFRDRGQLSYGYTF. For the CDR3, the DNA is TGTGCCAGCAGCTTCCGGGACAGGGGCCAACTCTCCTATGGCTACACCTTC.

J is TRBJ2-1 and V is TRBV13; TRBD2 is a possible D gene (5 bases). Germline V gives CDR1 PRHDT, CDR2 FYEKMQ (reference sequence). Trimming shortened V by 0 bases and J by 2 bases, and 11 bases separated the two germline ends. CDR3 length equals 16 residues. The CDR3 sequence is CASSLGPSGTYNEQFF. The CDR3 DNA reads as TGTGCCAGCAGCTTAGGCCCAAGCGGAACCTACAATGAGCAGTTCTTC.

The chain recombines TRBV7-9 with TRBJ2-5, with a tentative D call TRBD1 (5 bases). The DNA end is more similar to TRBJ2-7, so the J call may be wrong. This CDR3 spans 15 amino acids. Germline V gene sequence: CDR1 SEHNR, CDR2 FQNEAQ (reference sequence). The CDR3 here is CASSLAGPGSGEQYF. The CDR3 region has the DNA TGTGCCAGCAGCTTAGCTGGACCAGGGTCTGGCGAGCAGTACTTC.

The chain links TRBV9 to TRBJ2-2; D is undetermined. The germline CDR1 and CDR2 sequences are SGDLS and YYNGEE. V lost 1 base and J lost 6, with 4 bases in between. This CDR3 comprises 12 residues. For the CDR3, the DNA is TGTGCCAGCAGCGTAAACGCCGGGGAGCTGTTTTTT. Its protein product is CASSVNAGELFF. The full variable domain, completed using reference TRBV9 and TRBJ2-2, is DSGVTQTPKHLITATGQRVTLRCSPRSGDLSVYWYQQSLDQGLQFLIQYYNGEERAKGNILERFSAQQFPDLHSELNLSSLELGDSALYFCASSVNAGELFFGEGSRLTVL.

A few counts support this clonotype. The chain links TRBV29-1 to TRBJ2-1; 11 bases are a match to TRBD2. V shed 6 bases, J shed 1 base, and the junction held 2 bases outside the gene matches. Looked up from germline, CDR1 is SQVTM and CDR2 is ANQGSEA. The CDR3 length is 14 residues. The CDR3, as DNA: TGCAGCGTGACTAGCGGGGCTTCCTACAATGAGCAGTTCTTC. It specifies CSVTSGASYNEQFF.

The chain joins TRBV6-2 or TRBV6-3 to TRBJ2-3; TRBD2 matches at 11 bases. V dropped 2 bases and J dropped 9; count of bases not matched to a gene: 7. CDR3 size: 15 residues. Germline V gives CDR1 MNHEY, CDR2 SVGEGT. The CDR3 nucleotides are TGTGCCAGCAGTTACCCCCGGACTAGCGGGTCAACGCAGTATTTT. Protein product: CASSYPRTSGSTQYF.

The chain combines TRBV27 with TRBJ2-6; D perhaps matches TRBD2 (6 bases). CDR1 and CDR2 from the germline V gene are MNHEY and SMNVEV (reference sequence). The CDR3 runs to 19 residues. Deletions cut 5 bases from V and 0 bases from J, with 20 bases between. The CDR3 DNA is TGTGCCAGCAGTCCAATAACCGGGACTTCGTACTCTGGGGCCAACGTCCTGACTTTC. Amino acids: CASSPITGTSYSGANVLTF.

The genes are TRBV7-2 and TRBJ2-1, with 9 bases fitting TRBD2. The V gene end was trimmed by 1 base and the J gene end by 4 bases; junction bases not matched to a gene: 8. The CDR3 covers 17 residues. Germline CDR1 reads SGHTA; CDR2 reads FQGNSA. The CDR3 protein is CASSLVGLAGKYNEQFF. CDR3 sequence (DNA): TGTGCCAGCAGCTTAGTAGGGCTAGCGGGGAAATACAATGAGCAGTTCTTC.

The V gene is TRBV6-6, the J gene TRBJ1-4, with TRBD1 matching over 7 bases. V was pared by 6 bases and J by 11 bases, with 12 bases of the junction left unmatched. The CDR3 has 14 residues. Germline CDR1 and CDR2: MNHNY and SVGAGI (reference sequence). In DNA, the CDR3 is TGTGCCAGCAGCCTAGACAGGGTAGGGGAGAAACTGTTTTTT. This gives the protein CASSLDRVGEKLFF.

The genes are TRBV20-1 and TRBJ2-2; TRBD1 matches 7 bases. Germline values: CDR1 DFQATT, CDR2 SNEGSKA (reference sequence). The ends lost 5 bases at V and 2 bases at J; junction bases unmatched: 2. The CDR3 contains 13 residues. This CDR3 reads CSARDSNTGELFF. In DNA form, the CDR3 reads TGCAGTGCTCGGGACAGCAACACCGGGGAGCTGTTTTTT.

The J gene is TRBJ2-7, the V gene TRBV4-1; D is unresolved. V was shortened by 0 bases and J by 7 bases, with 7 bases between the two germline ends. This CDR3 comprises 12 residues. Germline CDR1 reads MGHRA; CDR2 reads YSYEKL. The CDR3 region is CASSQEAPEQYF. In nucleotides, the CDR3 is TGCGCCAGCAGCCAAGAAGCCCCTGAGCAGTACTTC.

This clonotype occurred a few times. The chain uses TRBV29-1 and TRBJ1-5, with unresolved D. Germline assignment: CDR1 SQVTM and CDR2 ANQGSEA. CDR3 length: 15 residues. V was trimmed by 6 bases and J by 6 bases, leaving 21 bases between them. The CDR3 nucleotides are TGCAGCGTCCGTCCGGCAGGCGGTGAAGGTCAGCCCCAGCATTTT. It translates to CSVRPAGGEGQPQHF.

This clonotype was detected only a few times. V is TRBV29-1 and J is TRBJ2-1; 16 bases are shared with TRBD2. The CDR3 totals 18 residues. Per germline, CDR1 SQVTM and CDR2 ANQGSEA. The V segment lost 3 bases and the J segment 0 bases; nucleotides outside the gene matches: 5. CDR3 in amino acids: CSVEGLAGGPGSYNEQFF. CDR3 in DNA: TGCAGCGTTGAGGGACTAGCGGGGGGGCCCGGCTCCTACAATGAGCAGTTCTTC.

This clonotype was counted between two and nine times. The chain links TRBV3-1 to TRBJ2-5; D call uncertain. V gave up 4 bases and J gave up 1 base, with 16 bases separating them. Per germline, CDR1 LGHDT and CDR2 YNNKEL (reference sequence). CDR3 length: 16 residues. CDR3 protein: CASSRLVSPGQETQYF. The CDR3 DNA reads TGTGCCAGCAGCCGCTTGGTGTCCCCCGGCCAAGAGACCCAGTACTTC.

Of note for this clonotype: At one end the junction does not follow the germline gene, possibly because of a read error. The V and J genes are TRBV13 and TRBJ1-1, with D possibly TRBD1 on 6 matching bases. CDR1 is PRHDT and CDR2 is FYEKMQ in the germline V gene (reference sequence). This CDR3 region has 15 residues. CDR3 nucleotides: TGTGCCAGCAGCCTAGGACGGGGGCGGTACACTGAAGCTTTCTTT. Its translation: CASSLGRGRYTEAFF.

The gene calls are TRBV7-2 and TRBJ2-3; 8 positions match TRBD2. The CDR3 totals 17 residues. Germline V lookup: CDR1 SGHTA, CDR2 FQGNSA. V lost 1 base to trimming and J lost 3 bases; unmatched junction nucleotides: 9. CDR3 protein: CASSLDISGVPTDTQYF. In DNA form, the CDR3 reads TGTGCCAGCAGCTTAGATATTAGCGGGGTCCCGACAGATACGCAGTATTTT.

J is TRBJ2-5 and V is TRBV4-1; maybe TRBD1 (6 bases). V was pared by 0 bases and J by 5 bases, with 13 bases between. The CDR3 has 15 residues. CDR1 is MGHRA, CDR2 YSYEKL, per germline. The CDR3 reads CASSQDSSQGETQYF. CDR3 bases: TGCGCCAGCAGCCAAGATTCGTCTCAGGGGGAGACCCAGTACTTC.

This chain's CDR3 is CASSFGLTTNEKLFF. CDR3 nucleotides: TGTGCCAGCAGCTTTGGGCTTACAACTAATGAAAAACTGTTTTTT. The rearrangement uses TRBV11-2 and TRBJ1-4; no definite D call. Trimming cost V 3 bases and J 0 bases, with 8 bases left between them. CDR1 is SGHAT, CDR2 FQNNGV, per germline. The CDR3 runs to 15 residues. The full variable domain, in which reference TRBV11-2 and TRBJ1-4 provide the parts outside the CDR3, is EAGVAQSPRYKIIEKRQSVAFWCNPISGHATLYWYQQILGQGPKLLIQFQNNGVVDDSQLPKDRFSAERLKGVDSTLKIQPAKLEDSAVYLCASSFGLTTNEKLFFGSGTQLSVL.

This clonotype was counted between two and nine times. This CDR3 reads CASSQRGYRNTEAFF. The CDR3 DNA reads TGCGCCAGCAGCCAGAGGGGGTACAGGAACACTGAAGCTTTCTTT. The V call is TRBV4-1, the J call TRBJ1-1, with D maybe TRBD1 (6 bases). V was shortened by 3 bases and J by 1 base, with 12 bases between the two germline ends. CDR3 length: 15 residues. Germline V gene sequence: CDR1 MGHRA, CDR2 YSYEKL.

The rearrangement joins TRBV6-5 to TRBJ1-5; D possibly corresponds to TRBD1 (5 bases). V lost 2 bases, J lost 4 bases, and 9 bases lay in between. CDR1 and CDR2 from the germline V gene are MNHEY and SVGAGI. The CDR3 extends over 14 amino acids. The DNA of the CDR3 is TGTGCCAGCAGTTACAGGCGGGGGAATCAGCCCCAGCATTTT. It encodes CASSYRRGNQPQHF.

The J gene is TRBJ2-7, the V gene TRBV6-2 or TRBV6-3, with D unclear. Germline V gene data show CDR1 as MNHEY and CDR2 as SVGEGT. This CDR3 is built from 16 residues. The V gene lost 2 bases and the J gene lost 0 bases, with 14 bases spanning the gap. The DNA of the CDR3 is TGTGCCAGCAGTTACGATTTTCCGGGTAACTCCTACGAGCAGTACTTC. Translated: CASSYDFPGNSYEQYF.

The chain carries TRBV6-5 and TRBJ1-1; tentatively, D is TRBD1 (5 bases). The V gene's germline CDR1 is MNHEY and CDR2 SVGAGI. Trimming removed 5 bases from V and 3 bases from J, with 19 bases in between. CDR3 length equals 16 residues. CDR3 loop: CASSLGGGSGDTEAFF. DNA for the CDR3: TGTGCCAGCAGTCTGGGCGGGGGTTCCGGCGACACTGAAGCTTTCTTT.

The table lists this clonotype with a count of one. The chain uses TRBV20-1 and TRBJ1-2; D gene unclear. The germline CDR1 and CDR2 sequences are DFQATT and SNEGSKA (reference sequence). The CDR3 covers 12 residues. V lost 6 bases, J lost 4 bases, and 12 bases lay in between. CDR3 coding DNA: TGCAGTGCGAGGAACAGCGTCTATGGCTACACCTTC. Translation: CSARNSVYGYTF.